This passage covers 21 T cell receptor beta chains from one sample sequenced in a study of cytomegalovirus exposure and HLA in healthy donors. Amplification used 60 Vbeta primers and 13 Jbeta primers. Method: immunoSEQ multiplex PCR; TCRdb's copy keeps in-frame clones and lacks some. The repertoire holds around 92,000 clones, with about 70% as singletons. Source material: PBMCs. All receptors derive from a woman in her seventies in good health and CMV-seropositive.

Worth noting for this clone: Its ends do not fully match the called genes, so a read error is possible. The CDR3 nucleotides are TGTTCCAGCAGCGTAACAGGTCGGGGGACCGGGGAGCTGTTTTTT. This sequence encodes CSSSVTGRGTGELFF. The V and J genes are TRBV7-9 and TRBJ2-2, with a weak D call TRBD2 (6 bases). Germline V gene lookup returns CDR1 SEHNR and CDR2 FQNEAQ (reference sequence). The length of the CDR3 is 15 residues.

The chain combines TRBV27 with TRBJ1-5; possible D gene TRBD1, 5 bases. Trimming took off 5 bases at V and 1 base at J, with 15 bases between the two ends. This CDR3 has 16 residues. CDR1 is MNHEY, CDR2 SMNVEV, per germline (reference sequence). The CDR3 nucleotides are TGTGCCAGCAGTCCCTACGGGGGTATGAGCAATCAGCCCCAGCATTTT. Translated: CASSPYGGMSNQPQHF.

The gene calls are TRBV30 and TRBJ2-5; D is unresolved. CDR1 is GTSNPN and CDR2 is SVGIG in the germline V gene (reference sequence). The CDR3 covers 13 residues. V was cut by 8 bases and J by 1 base, with 14 bases left in between. The CDR3 loop is CAGARNTQETQYF. The CDR3 DNA reads TGTGCCGGAGCACGGAATACCCAAGAGACCCAGTACTTC.

A remark on this clone: At one boundary the junction diverges from the germline segment, which might be a read error. The rearrangement links TRBV7-3 to TRBJ2-7; 8 nucleotides match TRBD2. The CDR3 contains 16 residues. Looked up from germline, CDR1 is SGHTA and CDR2 is FQGTGA. In DNA form, the CDR3 reads TGCGCCAGCAGCCCCCACGGGGGGGCCGTCGGGTACGAGCAGTACTTC. The encoded protein is CASSPHGGAVGYEQYF.

This clone was detected a few times. The rearrangement uses TRBV28 and TRBJ1-2; no firm D call. The CDR3 is 16 amino acids. Per the germline V gene, CDR1 is MDHEN and CDR2 is SYDVKM. V was cut by 4 bases and J by 4 bases, with 19 bases left in between. CDR3 nucleotide sequence: TGTGCCAGCAGTTCGAACGCCCAGGAGGGCCTCTATGGCTACACCTTC. Translation: CASSSNAQEGLYGYTF.

The CDR3 sequence is CASSRGLAGVVIDTQYF. CDR3 bases: TGTGCCAGCAGTCGGGGACTAGCGGGAGTTGTGATAGATACGCAGTATTTT. The chain uses TRBV28 and TRBJ2-3; 14 positions agree with TRBD2. This CDR3 is built from 17 residues. The V gene's germline CDR1 is MDHEN and CDR2 SYDVKM. V lost 5 bases and J lost 5; bases outside the gene matches: 9. The entire variable domain, with the rest obtained from reference TRBV28 and TRBJ2-3, is as follows: DVKVTQSSRYLVKRTGEKVFLECVQDMDHENMFWYRQDPGLGLRLIYFSYDVKMKEKGDIPEGYSVSREKKERFSLILESASTNQTSMYLCASSRGLAGVVIDTQYFGPGTRLTVL.

This chain uses TRBV5-1 with TRBJ2-3; TRBD2 aligns across 10 bases. Germline CDR1 and CDR2: SGHRS and YFSETQ. Trimming took 4 bases from V and 2 from J; bases not matched to a gene: 4. The CDR3 length is 15 residues. CDR3 bases: TGCGCCAGCAGCCCAGGACTAGCGGACACAGATACGCAGTATTTT. Its protein is CASSPGLADTDTQYF.

In DNA form, the CDR3 reads TGTGCCAGCGGGCCCGGGACAGCGAACACCGGGGAGCTGTTTTTT. Amino acid sequence: CASGPGTANTGELFF. The rearrangement uses TRBV7-2 and TRBJ2-2; TRBD1 agrees at 7 bases. The CDR3 sequence is 15 residues long. Germline loops: CDR1 SGHTA, CDR2 FQGNSA. After removal of 8 bases from V and 0 bases from J, the junction contained 6 bases not matched to a gene.

The chain has TRBV5-1 and TRBJ2-7; possibly TRBD1 for D (6 bases). CDR3 length: 14 amino acids. The germline V and J ends were trimmed by 4 bases and 3 bases, with 14 bases remaining between them. Germline CDR1 SGHRS, CDR2 YFSETQ. The CDR3 loop reads CASSPTDRNYEQYF. As DNA, the CDR3 is TGCGCCAGCAGCCCCACCGACAGGAACTACGAGCAGTACTTC.

The CDR3 DNA reads as TGTGCCAGCAGTTTGCAAGCTTCCAGGGGGCCCTACGAGCAGTACTTC. It translates to CASSLQASRGPYEQYF. The rearrangement links TRBV27 to TRBJ2-7; the match to TRBD1 covers 8 bases. This CDR3 has 16 amino acids. The J segment lost 2 bases and the V segment lost 3 bases, leaving 9 bases of the junction unmatched. Germline V gene data show CDR1 as MNHEY and CDR2 as SMNVEV (reference sequence).

The rearrangement uses TRBV5-1 and TRBJ2-1, with 10 bases lining up with TRBD2. This CDR3 has 21 amino acids. The V and J ends lost 3 bases and 2 bases, in that order; junction bases with no gene match: 20. In germline, CDR1 is SGHRS, CDR2 YFSETQ. The DNA for the CDR3 is TGCGCCAGCAGCTCCCCCCGAGCGGGAGGGACCGTAGGAATGACCTACAATGAGCAGTTCTTC. Its protein product is CASSSPRAGGTVGMTYNEQFF.

The genes are TRBV7-9 and TRBJ1-5; a weak D match, TRBD1 (5 bases). Germline CDR1 SEHNR, CDR2 FQNEAQ (reference sequence). The V end was cut by 5 bases, the J end by 5 bases, with 19 bases between. The CDR3 is made up of 16 amino acids. The CDR3 nucleotides are TGTGCCAGCAGCCGATTTTTGGGGGAGGGAGATCAGCCCCAGCATTTT. Protein product: CASSRFLGEGDQPQHF.

The rearrangement uses TRBV6-5 and TRBJ2-1; TRBD2 agrees at 7 bases. Germline lookup yields CDR1 MNHEY and CDR2 SVGAGI. Unmatched junction bases numbered 5, after V lost 6 bases and J lost 0 bases. The CDR3 sequence is 15 residues long. CDR3 sequence (DNA): TGTGCCAGCAGCTCGAGCGGGATCTCCTACAATGAGCAGTTCTTC. It specifies CASSSSGISYNEQFF.

V and J are TRBV6-5 and TRBJ2-7; D is perhaps TRBD2 (5 bases). Trimming stripped 10 bases from V and 2 bases from J, with 9 bases between. CDR1 and CDR2 (germline): MNHEY, SVGAGI. The CDR3 extends over 11 amino acids. The CDR3 DNA sequence: TGTGCCACCCGCGGGCCCTACGAGCAGTACTTC. Amino acid sequence: CATRGPYEQYF.

The V call is TRBV19, the J call TRBJ2-1, with D maybe TRBD1 (6 bases). From germline, CDR1 is LNHDA and CDR2 SQIVND (reference sequence). Trimming removed 10 bases at V and 9 bases at J, with 19 bases between. The CDR3 spans 13 residues. In DNA form, the CDR3 reads TGTGCCACCTATCACAGGGTTTCGGGTGAGCAGTTCTTC. It is translated as CATYHRVSGEQFF.

Here the CDR3 reads CASSEGPGLAVYNEQFF. For the CDR3, the DNA is TGTGCCAGCAGTGAAGGGCCGGGACTAGCGGTATACAATGAGCAGTTCTTC. V and J are TRBV2 and TRBJ2-1; the match to TRBD2 covers 11 bases. CDR1 SNHLY and CDR2 FYNNEI come from the germline V gene. V was pared by 1 base and J by 4 bases, with 6 bases of the junction left unmatched. This CDR3 is 17 amino acids long.

This clone appeared a single time. The CDR3 nucleotides are TGTGCCAGCAGCTATTTGGGAGGAGGAACTAATGAAAAACTGTTTTTT. Its protein is CASSYLGGGTNEKLFF. The chain carries TRBV7-9 and TRBJ1-4; D ambiguous. The CDR3 loop spans 16 amino acids. The germline V gene has CDR1 SEHNR and CDR2 FQNEAQ (reference sequence). V was clipped by 4 bases and J by 1 base, with 13 bases between them.

The rearrangement links TRBV6-5 to TRBJ2-5; D perhaps matches TRBD2 (5 bases). Germline V gene lookup returns CDR1 MNHEY and CDR2 SVGAGI. V was shortened by 1 base and J by 2 bases, with 14 bases between the two germline ends. The CDR3 contains 16 residues. In DNA, the CDR3 is TGTGCCAGCAGTTACTTCCGCCCACGGACTCAAGAGACCCAGTACTTC. It translates to CASSYFRPRTQETQYF.

V and J are TRBV7-8 and TRBJ2-3; 9 bases align to TRBD2. V shed 5 bases and J 6 bases; nucleotides not matched to a gene: 3. The CDR3 runs to 13 residues. Germline V gene lookup returns CDR1 SGHVS and CDR2 FQNEAQ. The CDR3 DNA is TGTGCCAGCAGCGGCGGGGGGGCCGATACGCAGTATTTT. Translated, it gives CASSGGGADTQYF.

V and J are TRBV6-1 and TRBJ1-3; maybe TRBD1 (6 bases). V was shortened by 2 bases and J by 1 base, with 12 bases between the two germline ends. The CDR3 length is 16 residues. CDR1 is MNHNS and CDR2 is SASEGT in the germline V gene. The CDR3 nucleotides read TGTGCCAGCAGTGAAATGGGGGCCCGGTCTGGAAACACCATATATTTT. Encoded protein: CASSEMGARSGNTIYF.

This clone showed up just a few times. The chain couples TRBV29-1 to TRBJ2-7; D is unresolved. CDR1 is SQVTM, CDR2 ANQGSEA, per germline. V was clipped by 4 bases and J by 3 bases, with 13 bases between them. The CDR3 is 13 residues long. CDR3 sequence: CSVGGWQGYEQYF. The CDR3 region has the DNA TGCAGCGTTGGCGGTTGGCAAGGCTACGAGCAGTACTTC.